This T cell receptor (beta chain) was sequenced in a study of blood T cell repertoires in COVID-19. CDR1 is SQVTM, CDR2 ANQGSEA, per germline. The CDR3 totals 12 residues. Trimming took off 6 bases at V and 5 bases at J, with 14 bases between the two ends. Sequencing was performed with immunoSEQ multiplex PCR; in TCRdb, only in-frame clones are kept and a portion is missing. Of about 410,000 clones detected, 86% appear once; the ten largest clones hold approximately 1.4%. Sequencing input: peripheral blood. The chain is built from TRBV29-1 and TRBJ2-7; D is perhaps TRBD1 (6 bases). This sequence was found in a woman aged 25-40 years with active or convalescent COVID-19. Written as DNA, the CDR3 is TGCAGCGTGGAAACCCAGGGGAACGAGCAGTACTTC. Translating it yields CSVETQGNEQYF.